This entry lists 22 T cell receptor beta chains sequenced from one sample in a study of shared clonotypes between healthy human individuals. CD45RO-negative cells were positively selected for CCR7, leaving out terminally differentiated effector memory CD45RA+ cells. Sequencing was performed with immunoSEQ multiplex PCR; in TCRdb, only in-frame clones are kept and a portion is missing. The repertoire holds approximately 600,000 clones, with roughly 95% as singletons. Sequences were obtained from naive CD8+ T cells sorted from blood. The origin of the receptors is a woman in her twenties or thirties in good health.

The chain is built from TRBV28 and TRBJ2-6, with a tentative D call TRBD1 (6 bases). CDR1 MDHEN and CDR2 SYDVKM come from the germline V gene. Trimming took off 5 bases at V and 4 bases at J, with 15 bases between the two ends. The CDR3 runs to 16 residues. CDR3 sequence: CASSQGRPLGANVLTF. The CDR3 nucleotides read TGTGCCAGCAGTCAGGGGCGGCCTTTAGGGGCCAACGTCCTGACTTTC.

The chain couples TRBV28 to TRBJ1-2; 10 bases match TRBD1. The junction had 5 bases not matched to a gene; V was cut back by 7 bases and J by 3 bases. The CDR3 extends over 14 amino acids. Germline-derived CDR1 and CDR2 are MDHEN and SYDVKM. CDR3 residues: CASTGTGVDYGYTF. Here the CDR3 DNA reads TGTGCCAGCACCGGGACAGGGGTCGACTATGGCTACACCTTC.

This clone was picked up one time. The J gene is TRBJ2-7, the V gene TRBV7-2, with D perhaps TRBD1 or TRBD2 (5 bases each). V was cut by 1 base and J by 3 bases, with 10 bases left in between. This CDR3 spans 14 amino acids. Per the germline V gene, CDR1 is SGHTA and CDR2 is FQGNSA. The CDR3 nucleotides read TGTGCCAGCAGCTTAGATTTGGGACGCTACGAGCAGTACTTC. This gives the protein CASSLDLGRYEQYF.

The chain is built from TRBV27 and TRBJ2-6; 7 nucleotides agree with TRBD2. V was pared by 8 bases and J by 1 base, with 5 bases of the junction left unmatched. CDR3 size: 15 residues. Germline V CDR1 and CDR2: MNHEY, SMNVEV (reference sequence). CDR3 amino acids: CASAPGGSGANVLTF. DNA of the CDR3: TGTGCCAGCGCTCCGGGGGGATCTGGGGCCAACGTCCTGACTTTC. Drawing the rest from reference TRBV27 and TRBJ2-6, the complete variable domain is EAQVTQNPRYLITVTGKKLTVTCSQNMNHEYMSWYRQDPGLGLRQIYYSMNVEVTDKGDVPEGYKVSRKEKRNFPLILESPSPNQTSLYFCASAPGGSGANVLTFGAGSRLTVL.

The chain combines TRBV2 with TRBJ2-7; 7 positions agree with TRBD2. This CDR3 contains 12 residues. Per germline, CDR1 SNHLY and CDR2 FYNNEI. The trim removed 3 bases at V and 12 bases at J, leaving 8 bases unmatched. CDR3 bases: TGTGCCAGCAGTGATAGGCGGGAGTCTCTGTACTTC. Its translation is CASSDRRESLYF.

The chain employs TRBV30 and TRBJ2-5; maybe TRBD2 (6 bases). The DNA matches TRBJ2-7 better at its end, which makes the J call doubtful. From germline, CDR1 is GTSNPN and CDR2 SVGIG (reference sequence). The CDR3 contains 14 residues. DNA for the CDR3: TGTGCCTGGAGTGTAGGTTTTAGCGGCGACGAGCAGTACTTC. Its translation: CAWSVGFSGDEQYF.

The J gene is TRBJ2-3, the V gene TRBV27; D may be TRBD2 (5 bases). In germline, CDR1 is MNHEY, CDR2 SMNVEV (reference sequence). V was pared by 1 base and J by 4 bases, with 12 bases between. This CDR3 is 15 amino acids long. The CDR3: CASSLYRGGPDTQYF. CDR3 nucleotides: TGTGCCAGCAGTTTATACCGTGGAGGTCCAGATACGCAGTATTTT.

This CDR3 is CASSIMARAGTYEQYF. The CDR3 nucleotides are TGTGCCAGTAGTATTATGGCCCGCGCTGGTACCTACGAGCAGTACTTC. The genes are TRBV19 and TRBJ2-7; D gene uncertain. V lost 3 bases to trimming and J lost 2 bases, with 17 bases between them. Germline CDR1 and CDR2: LNHDA and SQIVND (reference sequence). The CDR3 runs to 16 residues. The whole variable domain, filled in from reference TRBV19 and TRBJ2-7, reads DGGITQSPKYLFRKEGQNVTLSCEQNLNHDAMYWYRQDPGQGLRLIYYSQIVNDFQKGDIAEGYSVSREKKESFPLTVTSAQKNPTAFYLCASSIMARAGTYEQYFGPGTRLTVT.

V usage is TRBV7-9 and J usage is TRBJ2-7; D gene uncertain. The CDR3 loop spans 12 amino acids. Germline assignment: CDR1 SEHNR and CDR2 FQNEAQ (reference sequence). V shed 1 base and J shed 5 bases, with 6 bases lying between them. The DNA of the CDR3 is TGTGCCAGCAGCTTAGAAAGCGACGAGCAGTACTTC. The encoded protein is CASSLESDEQYF.

This clone was seen a single time. This chain uses TRBV4-1 with TRBJ2-7, with no clear D. This CDR3 contains 16 residues. In germline, CDR1 is MGHRA, CDR2 YSYEKL. Trimming stripped 3 bases from V and 4 bases from J, with 19 bases between. The CDR3 nucleotides read TGCGCCAGCAGCCAGGAACCCGGGTTTCCCGCTTACGAGCAGTACTTC. Amino acid sequence: CASSQEPGFPAYEQYF.

In regard to this clone: At the DNA level, this CDR3 is encoded by other sequences in the same sample as well. This chain links TRBV27 with TRBJ2-7; 11 bases agree with TRBD2. J was trimmed by 1 base and V by 6 bases; bases with no gene match: 5. Germline values: CDR1 MNHEY, CDR2 SMNVEV (reference sequence). The CDR3 spans 15 residues. The chain's CDR3 is CASRTGTSGSYEQYF. CDR3 bases: TGTGCCAGCAGAACCGGGACTAGCGGTTCCTACGAGCAGTACTTC.

The V gene is TRBV9, the J gene TRBJ2-7; D remains ambiguous. The CDR3 has 15 amino acids. The V end was cut by 0 bases, the J end by 5 bases, with 15 bases between. The V gene's germline CDR1 is SGDLS and CDR2 YYNGEE. CDR3 nucleotide sequence: TGTGCCAGCAGCGTAGGCGGCGGCGCCTACCACGAGCAGTACTTC. It yields the protein CASSVGGGAYHEQYF.

This clone appeared once. The chain uses TRBV5-4 and TRBJ2-5; D call uncertain. Near its end, the DNA agrees better with TRBJ2-7, so the J call may be wrong. The CDR3 consists of 11 residues. The V gene's germline CDR1 is SGHNT and CDR2 YYREEE (reference sequence). The CDR3 nucleotides read TGTGCCAGCAGCGACTCCTACGAGCAGTACTTC. Amino acid sequence: CASSDSYEQYF.

This chain links TRBV7-9 with TRBJ1-1; D is ambiguous. CDR3 length equals 12 residues. Trimming stripped 10 bases from V and 5 bases from J, with 14 bases between. Germline V gene sequence: CDR1 SEHNR, CDR2 FQNEAQ (reference sequence). The CDR3 reads CATLTGGTEAFF. Written as DNA, the CDR3 is TGTGCCACCCTGACCGGAGGGACTGAAGCTTTCTTT.

The chain employs TRBV5-3 and TRBJ1-2, with D unclear. TRBV5-3 is an open reading frame, and its role is uncertain. Trimming left V 0 bases short and J 5 bases short, with 29 bases between. This CDR3 comprises 20 residues. CDR3 nucleotide sequence: TGTGCCAGAAGCTTGGAGGCCAAACCCCCTCTTACTTCACGAGCGTATGGCTACACCTTC. Amino acids: CARSLEAKPPLTSRAYGYTF.

Remarks on this clone: The junction departs from germline at one end; a sequencing error may be responsible. The chain couples TRBV4-1 to TRBJ1-1; 8 nucleotides line up with TRBD1. The CDR3 covers 14 residues. Per germline, CDR1 MGHRA and CDR2 YSYEKL. As DNA, the CDR3 is TGCGCCAGCAGCTCACCGGGACAGGCTAATGAAGCTATCTTT. Translating it yields CASSSPGQANEAIF.

The count of this clone is one. CDR3 DNA sequence: TGTGCCAGCAGCCAAAGACGTAATTCTGGGGCCAACGTCCTGACTTTC. Translation gives CASSQRRNSGANVLTF. The chain links TRBV14 to TRBJ2-6; no reliable D call. The V and J ends lost 2 bases and 1 base respectively, with 9 bases between them. Per the germline V gene, CDR1 is SGHDN and CDR2 is FVKESK. This CDR3 has 16 residues.

The rearrangement links TRBV2 to TRBJ2-7, with 8 bases identical to TRBD2. CDR3 length: 15 residues. Trimming removed 3 bases from V and 1 base from J; junction bases left unmatched: 5. CDR1 is SNHLY, CDR2 FYNNEI, per germline. The CDR3 loop reads CASSETSAMSYEQYF. CDR3 DNA sequence: TGTGCCAGCAGTGAGACTAGCGCGATGTCCTACGAGCAGTACTTC. The full variable domain, its missing parts supplied by reference TRBV2 and TRBJ2-7, is EPEVTQTPSHQVTQMGQEVILRCVPISNHLYFYWYRQILGQKVEFLVSFYNNEISEKSEIFDDQFSVERPDGSNFTLKIRSTKLEDSAMYFCASSETSAMSYEQYFGPGTRLTVT.

The chain employs TRBV28 and TRBJ1-6; D is unclear. There are 14 residues in the CDR3. Trimming took 4 bases from V and 5 from J, leaving 9 bases between them. The germline gives CDR1 MDHEN, CDR2 SYDVKM. The CDR3 DNA is TGTGCCAGCAGTTCTCGGCAGAATAATTCACCCCTCCACTTT. Translated: CASSSRQNNSPLHF.

About this clone: The junction departs from the called germline gene at one end, perhaps through a read error. The chain joins TRBV28 to TRBJ1-5; D is uncertain. Germline V gene lookup returns CDR1 MDHEN and CDR2 SYDVKM. The CDR3 length is 12 residues. CDR3 sequence reads: CAGSPRNQPQHF. The DNA for the CDR3 is TGTGCCGGCAGTCCCCGTAATCAGCCCCAGCATTTT.

This chain uses TRBV19 with TRBJ1-4; D might be TRBD1 (6 bases). V gave up 5 bases and J gave up 8 bases, with 15 bases separating them. Looked up from germline, CDR1 is LNHDA and CDR2 is SQIVND (reference sequence). This CDR3 has 14 residues. The CDR3 reads CASSETGREEKLFF. The CDR3, as DNA: TGTGCCAGTAGTGAGACAGGTCGGGAAGAAAAACTGTTTTTT.

This chain links TRBV11-2 with TRBJ2-3, with D possibly called TRBD1 or TRBD2 (5 bases each). Trimming left V 2 bases short and J 4 bases short, with 19 bases between. From germline, CDR1 is SGHAT and CDR2 FQNNGV. The CDR3 spans 17 residues. CDR3 amino acids: CASSLRGRMQLPDTQYF. DNA of the CDR3: TGTGCCAGCAGCTTAAGGGGACGAATGCAGCTCCCAGATACGCAGTATTTT.